Listed here are 18 T cell receptor beta chains from one sample, sequenced in a study of blood T cell repertoires in COVID-19. Repertoires were generated with immunoSEQ multiplex PCR, while TCRdb's copy carries only in-frame clones and drops some. The sample holds 200,000 to 250,000 clones, approximately 83% seen once. Sequences were obtained from PBMCs or T cells enriched from blood (not recorded which). These TCRs come from a woman in her fifties or sixties who had recovered from COVID-19.

The genes are TRBV7-9 and TRBJ1-2; tentatively, D is TRBD1 (6 bases). The CDR3 extends over 14 amino acids. The germline V and J ends were trimmed by 3 bases and 2 bases, with 10 bases remaining between them. CDR1 and CDR2 from the germline V gene are SEHNR and FQNEAQ (reference sequence). The CDR3 protein is CASSLGAPNYGYTF. The CDR3 DNA sequence: TGTGCCAGCAGCTTGGGGGCGCCGAACTATGGCTACACCTTC.

V and J are TRBV5-8 and TRBJ1-2; D gene uncertain. Germline V CDR1 and CDR2: SGHTS, YDEGEE. Trimming pared 4 bases from V and 8 bases from J, leaving 12 bases between. This CDR3 comprises 12 residues. The CDR3 DNA follows: TGTGCCAGCAGCCTGCCCGGTTGGGGCTACACCTTC. Amino acids: CASSLPGWGYTF.

The DNA for the CDR3 is TGTGCCAGCAGTGGTTCCGGGCAGCCCCAGCATTTT. This sequence encodes CASSGSGQPQHF. This chain joins TRBV6-4 and TRBJ1-5, with D unclear. Germline loops: CDR1 MRHNA, CDR2 SNTAGT. V lost 4 bases, J lost 7 bases, and 8 bases lay in between. This CDR3 contains 12 residues.

V and J are TRBV18 and TRBJ1-1; tentatively, D is TRBD1 (6 bases). V was cut by 1 base and J by 0 bases, with 21 bases left in between. This CDR3 is built from 19 residues. The germline V gene encodes CDR1 KGHSH and CDR2 LQKENI. This CDR3 reads CASSPQNRELLAMNTEAFF. In DNA form, the CDR3 reads TGTGCCAGCTCACCACAGAACAGGGAATTGCTTGCGATGAACACTGAAGCTTTCTTT.

This clone was detected only a few times. The J gene is TRBJ2-5, the V gene TRBV5-1; maybe TRBD1 (6 bases). The CDR3 sequence is 14 residues long. V shed 4 bases and J shed 4 bases, with 14 bases lying between them. The germline CDR1 and CDR2 sequences are SGHRS and YFSETQ. The CDR3 DNA is TGCGCCAGCAGCGTATTACAGGGTCTAGAGACCCAGTACTTC. This gives the protein CASSVLQGLETQYF.

The chain uses TRBV5-1 and TRBJ2-3; D is ambiguous. The CDR3 is made up of 14 amino acids. Germline-derived CDR1 and CDR2 are SGHRS and YFSETQ. V shed 1 base and J shed 0 bases, with 6 bases lying between them. This CDR3 reads CASSLSTSTDTQYF. CDR3 bases: TGCGCCAGCAGCTTGAGTACTAGCACAGATACGCAGTATTTT.

V and J are TRBV19 and TRBJ1-6, with D perhaps matching TRBD1 (6 bases). The V end was cut by 5 bases, the J end by 9 bases, with 11 bases between. The CDR3 has 13 amino acids. The germline V gene encodes CDR1 LNHDA and CDR2 SQIVND (reference sequence). CDR3 bases: TGTGCCAGTAGTTTTACAGGGCCTTCACCCCTCCACTTT. It is translated as CASSFTGPSPLHF.

The chain employs TRBV20-1 and TRBJ1-1, with TRBD1 as a possible D gene (5 bases). V was cut by 3 bases and J by 11 bases, with 13 bases left in between. CDR1 and CDR2 from the germline V gene are DFQATT and SNEGSKA (reference sequence). The CDR3 runs to 11 residues. In nucleotides, the CDR3 is TGCAGTGCTAGGATCCAGGGCCGGGCTTTCTTT. Protein sequence: CSARIQGRAFF.

V and J are TRBV9 and TRBJ1-3; no reliable D call. The CDR3 loop spans 15 amino acids. Germline CDR1 SGDLS, CDR2 YYNGEE. V was pared by 4 bases and J by 0 bases, with 11 bases between. As DNA, the CDR3 is TGTGCCAGCAGCTACGGACTGAACTCTGGAAACACCATATATTTT. It encodes CASSYGLNSGNTIYF.

This clone showed up just a few times. V gene TRBV7-2 combines with J gene TRBJ2-1; tentatively, D is TRBD2 (5 bases). The length of the CDR3 is 15 residues. The germline V and J ends were trimmed by 7 bases and 0 bases, with 13 bases remaining between them. Germline V gene lookup returns CDR1 SGHTA and CDR2 FQGNSA. The CDR3 region is CASIPGSTSYNEQFF. CDR3 nucleotides: TGTGCCAGCATCCCGGGGTCCACCTCCTACAATGAGCAGTTCTTC. The complete variable domain, with remaining parts taken from reference TRBV7-2 and TRBJ2-1, reads GAGVSQSPSNKVTEKGKDVELRCDPISGHTALYWYRQSLGQGLEFLIYFQGNSAPDKSGLPSDRFSAERTGGSVSTLTIQRTQQEDSAVYLCASIPGSTSYNEQFFGPGTRLTVL.

V is TRBV14 and J is TRBJ1-1; D perhaps matches TRBD1 (5 bases). V was cut by 0 bases and J by 5 bases, with 16 bases left in between. CDR1 is SGHDN, CDR2 FVKESK, per germline. This CDR3 contains 16 residues. CDR3: CASSQDLRAGKTEAFF. The CDR3 DNA reads as TGTGCCAGCAGCCAAGATCTCCGGGCAGGGAAGACTGAAGCTTTCTTT.

The V and J genes are TRBV2 and TRBJ1-6, with 9 bases lining up with TRBD1. The V segment lost 6 bases and the J segment 9 bases; nucleotides outside the gene matches: 6. Germline loops: CDR1 SNHLY, CDR2 FYNNEI. The CDR3 runs 14 residues. The CDR3 nucleotides read TGTGCCAGCAGCGCGGGACAGGGCGCTTCACCCCTCCACTTT. Translation: CASSAGQGASPLHF.

This sequence joins TRBV19 and TRBJ1-2; D not certain. The germline V gene encodes CDR1 LNHDA and CDR2 SQIVND (reference sequence). The CDR3 is 14 residues long. V shed 4 bases and J shed 1 base, with 10 bases lying between them. The CDR3 nucleotides are TGTGCCAGTAGTAGGGGAGGAGATAACTATGGCTACACCTTC. Translated, it gives CASSRGGDNYGYTF.

V is TRBV24-1 and J is TRBJ2-1, with 8 bases matching TRBD1. With 3 bases clipped from V and 15 bases from J, the junction kept 6 bases outside the gene matches. The CDR3 has 12 amino acids. Germline CDR1 is KGHDR and CDR2 is SFDVKD. The CDR3: CATSDGDRPTFF. The CDR3 region has the DNA TGTGCCACCAGTGATGGGGACAGGCCTACGTTCTTC.

This chain links TRBV2 with TRBJ2-1; D might be TRBD2 (6 bases). V lost 2 bases, J lost 5 bases, and 16 bases lay in between. CDR1 and CDR2 from the germline V gene are SNHLY and FYNNEI. The CDR3 has 16 residues. CDR3 region: CASSEKGPGGHNEQFF. The CDR3 nucleotides read TGTGCCAGCAGTGAAAAGGGACCCGGAGGGCACAATGAGCAGTTCTTC.

This clone was detected a few times. The chain couples TRBV25-1 to TRBJ1-2; the D gene is possibly TRBD1 (5 bases). CDR1 and CDR2 (germline): MGHDK, SYGVNS. The CDR3 extends over 14 amino acids. The germline V and J ends were trimmed by 1 base and 5 bases, with 11 bases remaining between them. Written as DNA, the CDR3 is TGTGCCAGCAGTGAATTAATGGGGGGATATGGCTACACCTTC. It specifies CASSELMGGYGYTF.

This chain joins TRBV24-1 and TRBJ2-2; 11 nucleotides align to TRBD2. The junction had 3 bases not matched to a gene; V was cut back by 0 bases and J by 7 bases. The germline V gene encodes CDR1 KGHDR and CDR2 SFDVKD. The CDR3 consists of 16 residues. CDR3 DNA sequence: TGTGCCACCAGTGATTTGCCTACTAGCGGGAGCGGGGAGCTGTTTTTT. Its translation is CATSDLPTSGSGELFF.

This clone was seen more than once but under ten times. The chain carries TRBV2 and TRBJ2-7; 7 bases fit TRBD1. CDR3 length: 14 residues. Germline CDR1 reads SNHLY; CDR2 reads FYNNEI. The V gene end was trimmed by 4 bases and the J gene end by 6 bases; junction bases not matched to a gene: 9. CDR3 amino acids: CASSAGRGSSEQYF. As DNA, the CDR3 is TGTGCCAGCAGTGCGGGCAGGGGGAGCTCCGAGCAGTACTTC.